Below, 19 T cell receptor beta chains from the same sample are listed, as sequenced in a study of T cell responses to AZD1222 COVID-19 vaccine. Method: immunoSEQ multiplex PCR; TCRdb's copy keeps in-frame clones and lacks some. The sample consists of about 110,000 clones, 85% to 90% of them appearing once. The sequences come from peripheral blood, collected on day 0 of AZD1222 vaccination. These receptors all come from an adult in good health.

This chain connects TRBV5-6 to TRBJ2-3; D unclear. The germline V gene has CDR1 SGHDT and CDR2 YYEEEE. The CDR3 extends over 12 amino acids. V lost 4 bases and J 5 bases, leaving 8 bases between the germline ends. CDR3 loop: CASSLTGDTQYF. The CDR3, as DNA: TGTGCCAGCAGCCTCACCGGAGATACGCAGTATTTT.

The genes are TRBV12-3 or TRBV12-4 and TRBJ1-2; weak D call: TRBD1 (5 bases). CDR3 length equals 13 residues. V was shortened by 5 bases and J by 4 bases, with 11 bases between the two germline ends. The CDR3 loop reads CASSPRERYGYTF. CDR3 DNA: TGTGCCAGCAGTCCCAGGGAGCGCTATGGCTACACCTTC.

The V and J genes are TRBV30 and TRBJ2-2, with D tentatively TRBD1 (6 bases). The CDR3 length is 13 residues. Germline V CDR1 and CDR2: GTSNPN, SVGIG (reference sequence). Deletions cut 0 bases from V and 5 bases from J, with 7 bases between. CDR3 DNA: TGTGCCTGGAGTGTAGGGACAACCGGGGAGCTGTTTTTT. Amino acids: CAWSVGTTGELFF.

The genes are TRBV5-6 and TRBJ1-1, with a tentative D call TRBD1 (5 bases). From germline, CDR1 is SGHDT and CDR2 YYEEEE. Trimming removed 3 bases from V and 0 bases from J, with 12 bases in between. The CDR3 has 15 residues. CDR3 bases: TGTGCCAGCAGCTCGGAGGGGCGGATGAACACTGAAGCTTTCTTT. This encodes CASSSEGRMNTEAFF.

The chain joins TRBV5-1 to TRBJ2-3, with 7 bases aligning to TRBD2. Looked up from germline, CDR1 is SGHRS and CDR2 is YFSETQ. V lost 6 bases, J lost 1 base, and 8 bases stayed unmatched. The CDR3 runs to 15 residues. CDR3 bases: TGCGCCAGCACTCTGGCCACTAGCGGCACAGATACGCAGTATTTT. It codes for CASTLATSGTDTQYF.

The rearrangement joins TRBV5-6 to TRBJ2-1, with D possibly TRBD2 on 6 matching bases. There are 15 residues in the CDR3. Trimming cost V 4 bases and J 1 base, with 12 bases left between them. Germline CDR1 and CDR2: SGHDT and YYEEEE. The CDR3 loop reads CASSPPAGSYNEQFF. CDR3 DNA sequence: TGTGCCAGCAGCCCGCCTGCGGGATCCTACAATGAGCAGTTCTTC. Drawing the rest from reference TRBV5-6 and TRBJ2-1, the complete variable domain is DAGVTQSPTHLIKTRGQQVTLRCSPKSGHDTVSWYQQALGQGPQFIFQYYEEEERQRGNFPDRFSGHQFPNYSSELNVNALLLGDSALYLCASSPPAGSYNEQFFGPGTRLTVL.

V is TRBV13 and J is TRBJ2-1, with D perhaps matching TRBD2 (6 bases). This CDR3 has 15 amino acids. Germline V gene lookup returns CDR1 PRHDT and CDR2 FYEKMQ (reference sequence). V was cut by 2 bases and J by 5 bases, with 13 bases left in between. In DNA, the CDR3 is TGTGCCAGCAGCTTAATCGGGGGAGACAACAATGAGCAGTTCTTC. It codes for CASSLIGGDNNEQFF.

The J gene is TRBJ1-5, the V gene TRBV7-8; 8 positions match TRBD1. The CDR3 sequence is 17 residues long. With 5 bases clipped from V and 4 bases from J, the junction kept 13 bases outside the gene matches. Germline CDR1 SGHVS, CDR2 FQNEAQ. CDR3 coding DNA: TGTGCCAGCAGCCCAGGGACAGGTCGCCGATCAAATCAGCCCCAGCATTTT. Protein sequence: CASSPGTGRRSNQPQHF.

The genes are TRBV7-9 and TRBJ1-1, with 9 bases lining up with TRBD1. Germline V CDR1 and CDR2: SEHNR, FQNEAQ (reference sequence). The trim removed 5 bases at V and 0 bases at J, leaving 16 bases unmatched. The CDR3 runs to 19 residues. The CDR3 coding sequence is TGTGCCAGCAGCCCCCGCACAGGGGGCGTTGGGGAAATGAACACTGAAGCTTTCTTT. This sequence encodes CASSPRTGGVGEMNTEAFF.

The chain uses TRBV28 and TRBJ2-7; tentatively, D is TRBD1 or TRBD2 (5 bases each). Trimming stripped 7 bases from V and 3 bases from J, with 16 bases between. The CDR3 has 14 amino acids. Germline CDR1 and CDR2: MDHEN and SYDVKM. This chain's CDR3 is CASKSGGLRYEQYF. CDR3 nucleotide sequence: TGTGCCAGCAAAAGTGGGGGTCTGCGCTACGAGCAGTACTTC.

The rearrangement links TRBV27 to TRBJ1-4; D possibly corresponds to TRBD1 (5 bases). This CDR3 is built from 15 residues. V was pared by 0 bases and J by 0 bases, with 5 bases between. Germline CDR1 and CDR2: MNHEY and SMNVEV (reference sequence). CDR3 sequence: CASSLSGATNEKLFF. CDR3 DNA sequence: TGTGCCAGCAGTTTATCAGGGGCAACTAATGAAAAACTGTTTTTT.

The gene calls are TRBV25-1 and TRBJ2-1; tentatively, D is TRBD1 (5 bases). Per the germline V gene, CDR1 is MGHDK and CDR2 is SYGVNS. The CDR3 extends over 12 amino acids. V lost 5 bases to trimming and J lost 5 bases, with 7 bases between them. CDR3 sequence (DNA): TGTGCCAGCAGTACGACAGACAATGAGCAGTTCTTC. Amino acids: CASSTTDNEQFF. The full variable domain, its missing parts supplied by reference TRBV25-1 and TRBJ2-1, is EADIYQTPRYLVIGTGKKITLECSQTMGHDKMYWYQQDPGMELHLIHYSYGVNSTEKGDLSSESTVSRIRTEHFPLTLESARPSHTSQYLCASSTTDNEQFFGPGTRLTVL.

V gene TRBV2 combines with J gene TRBJ1-1, with D possibly TRBD1 on 6 matching bases. This CDR3 has 14 amino acids. Germline V lookup: CDR1 SNHLY, CDR2 FYNNEI. The germline V and J ends were trimmed by 6 bases and 3 bases, with 14 bases remaining between them. In DNA form, the CDR3 reads TGTGCCAGCAGCGTTACAGGGAGGGACACTGAAGCTTTCTTT. This codes for CASSVTGRDTEAFF.

V and J are TRBV12-3 or TRBV12-4 and TRBJ2-7, with D tentatively TRBD1 (5 bases). Trimming removed 5 bases at V and 2 bases at J, with 10 bases between. This CDR3 spans 13 amino acids. CDR3 DNA: TGTGCCAGCAGTCTAGGGGTCCCCTACGAGCAGTACTTC. Protein sequence: CASSLGVPYEQYF.

This chain connects TRBV2 to TRBJ2-3, with 12 bases lining up with TRBD2. Trimming cost V 1 base and J 0 bases; bases outside gene matches: 5. There are 18 residues in the CDR3. Germline loops: CDR1 SNHLY, CDR2 FYNNEI. The CDR3 DNA is TGTGCCAGCAGTGAAGGACTAGCGGGAGACGGGAGCACAGATACGCAGTATTTT. It codes for CASSEGLAGDGSTDTQYF.

This clone was observed once. The chain combines TRBV29-1 with TRBJ1-4; D unresolved. The CDR3 has 13 amino acids. Germline V lookup: CDR1 SQVTM, CDR2 ANQGSEA. The V and J ends lost 7 bases and 0 bases respectively, with 9 bases between them. The CDR3, as DNA: TGCAGCGGAATTAATGCAACTAATGAAAAACTGTTTTTT. Translating it yields CSGINATNEKLFF. Full variable domain (remainder filled in from reference TRBV29-1 and TRBJ1-4): SAVISQKPSRDICQRGTSLTIQCQVDSQVTMMFWYRQQPGQSLTLIATANQGSEATYESGFVIDKFPISRPNLTFSTLTVSNMSPEDSSIYLCSGINATNEKLFFGSGTQLSVL.

The chain combines TRBV5-4 with TRBJ2-7; no clear D. The V gene lost 4 bases and the J gene lost 3 bases, with 14 bases spanning the gap. The CDR3 is 14 residues long. The germline gives CDR1 SGHNT, CDR2 YYREEE (reference sequence). CDR3 nucleotides: TGTGCCAGCAGCCCGGCCCTCCTCGGCTACGAGCAGTACTTC. This sequence encodes CASSPALLGYEQYF.

The genes are TRBV5-4 and TRBJ2-7; 9 bases are a match to TRBD2. The CDR3 has 19 amino acids. V lost 0 bases to trimming and J lost 4 bases; unmatched junction nucleotides: 17. CDR1 and CDR2 (germline): SGHNT, YYREEE (reference sequence). The CDR3, as DNA: TGTGCCAGCAGCTTGGCCAAGTTTAGCGGGAGTGATCTTCAATACGAGCAGTACTTC. Protein product: CASSLAKFSGSDLQYEQYF. The full variable domain, with the rest looked up from reference TRBV5-4 and TRBJ2-7, is ETGVTQSPTHLIKTRGQQVTLRCSSQSGHNTVSWYQQALGQGPQFIFQYYREEENGRGNFPPRFSGLQFPNYSSELNVNALELDDSALYLCASSLAKFSGSDLQYEQYFGPGTRLTVT.

The rearrangement links TRBV27 to TRBJ2-7, with 11 bases aligning to TRBD1. The CDR3 has 16 residues. Trimming removed 2 bases from V and 2 bases from J; junction bases left unmatched: 5. In germline, CDR1 is MNHEY, CDR2 SMNVEV (reference sequence). The CDR3 DNA reads as TGTGCCAGCAGTTTAAGCCCGGGACAGGGGGCCTACGAGCAGTACTTC. This codes for CASSLSPGQGAYEQYF.